This T cell receptor (beta chain) was profiled in a study of blood T cells in healthy people across ages. The length of the CDR3 is 14 residues. Deletions cut 0 bases from V and 3 bases from J, with 10 bases between. Germline V gene lookup returns CDR1 DFQATT and CDR2 SNEGSKA (reference sequence). PCR was performed a second time for about 7 to 11 cycles using a sample-barcoded 5' primer and a J-beta primer mix. TCRdb reprocessed the 5' RACE reads with MiXCR, giving one entry per CDR3 protein. Altogether roughly 1.5 million distinct CDR3 sequences are present, roughly two fifths being singletons, with the ten largest covering over 3.5%.

This rearrangement joins TRBV20-1 to TRBJ2-3, with D hard to call. This receptor was obtained from a woman aged 18-29 years in good health. Material: blood. The CDR3 DNA follows: TGCAGTGCTAGAGACCCTAGGTATACAGATACGCAGTATTTT. Its protein product is CSARDPRYTDTQYF.